The subject of this entry is one TCR beta chain. These data originate in a study of blood T cells in healthy people across ages. V was pared by 0 bases and J by 0 bases, with 7 bases between. The CDR3 extends over 15 amino acids. Germline V CDR1 and CDR2: SGHRS, YFSETQ. A sample-barcoded 5' primer and a J-beta primer mix were used in a second PCR of roughly 7 to 11 cycles. TCRdb ran MiXCR on the 5' RACE reads and lists one entry per CDR3 protein. The sample shows 650,000 to 800,000 distinct CDR3 sequences, 44% of them seen only once. The source is a man aged 55 to 69 in good health. The sequenced sample was blood. The gene calls are TRBV5-1 and TRBJ2-1; D ambiguous. The CDR3 sequence is CASSLDAGSYNEQFF. The CDR3 coding sequence is TGCGCCAGCAGCTTGGATGCTGGCTCCTACAATGAGCAGTTCTTC.